This T cell receptor (beta chain) was obtained from a study of T cells in Graves' hyperthyroidism and ophthalmopathy (dated 2019 in TCRdb). Context from the whole study: Peripheral blood samples were taken at the time of initial diagnosis, prior to any treatment. Following sampling, methimazole starting at 30 mg daily was given to hyperthyroidism patients, and high-dose intravenous methylprednisolone was given to ophthalmopathy patients. The roughly 94 discovery patients were randomly split 7:3 into training and test sets. In addition, the study compared T-cell repertoires in thyroid tissue and in blood from a handful of Graves' hyperthyroidism patients. The paper reports TCR Vbeta CDR3 sequencing of approximately 130 peripheral blood samples: approximately 41 ophthalmopathy, approximately 74 hyperthyroidism and 17 progressor patients. Prospective prediction of ophthalmopathy was tested in an independent validation cohort consisting of 18 hyperthyroidism patients and about 17 patients who later progressed to ophthalmopathy. A discovery cohort of approximately 97 patients, roughly 40 with Graves' ophthalmopathy and about 58 with stable Graves' hyperthyroidism, was used to find distinguishing TCR V-J signatures. What the work shows at the level of the full study, not this receptor alone: No statistical method was used to set the sample size in advance, and investigators knew the group allocation. Ophthalmopathy was separated from stable hyperthyroidism by a 13 V-J signature model, with 85% to 90% sensitivity and approximately 84% specificity obtained in cross-validation and 80%/75% obtained in testing. During validation, the model predicted progression to ophthalmopathy a median of approximately six months ahead of onset, with around 65% sensitivity and more than 72% specificity. Most expanded thyroid clonotypes (frequency above 0.001) were also detected in blood, a finding suggesting that blood repertoires may reflect thyroid immune responses.

The TCR beta CDR3 regions were amplified from the RNA transcripts. The first round of RT-PCR for the TCR CDR3 was performed with the HTBI primer set and the Qiagen OneStep RT-PCR kit. Libraries were constructed in a second round of multiplex PCR, after which size selection and purification were performed. Libraries were sequenced paired-end with 100 bp reads on an Illumina HiSeq2000. For the original study's pipeline: SOAPnuke was used to process the raw data, with reads discarded if the reads contained adapters or uncalled bases, had a mean Phred below 15, or lacked an exact constant-primer or identifier match. High-quality paired reads were merged using COPE v1.2.5, and each unique nucleotide sequence was defined as a clonotype. MiTCR v1.1 was used to align the clonotypes against IMGT TRBV, TRBD and TRBJ reference segments. The analysis was restricted to V-J combinations with a frequency above 0.0001, which together covered 99% to 99.2% of the repertoires. The TCS score was defined as the ratio of F50 (clonal expansion) to E x V (chaos), calculated using BLOSUM62-based TCRdist between CDR3 peptides within each V-J. Welch's t-statistics and random forest reduced some 510 V-J features to about 12, which were used in a naive Bayes classifier (R e1071). Starting from the raw public reads, TCRdb applied fastp trimming at Q25, assembled clones with MiXCR and retained in-frame beta chains. Rows are combined by CDR3 protein, so each entry shows the most common genes and DNA. The V and J calls come from TCRdb's annotation, not from the publication. The sample records 700,000 or so distinct CDR3 sequences, roughly 14% of which are singletons. Approximately 12% of the sample belongs to the ten largest clones.

Ophthalmopathy patients had moderately to severely active disease, with a Clinical Activity Score of 3 or more, a NOSPECS grade of 4 or more, and a disease duration of less than 3 months. Patients with uncontrolled infections, other autoimmune diseases, pregnancy or lactation were excluded. Diagnoses were established on the basis of clinical symptoms, serum thyroxine and TRAb, thyroid ultrasound, and orbital computed tomography. Ficoll-Paque density gradient centrifugation was used to isolate PBMCs from around 10 ml of fresh peripheral blood. Total RNA was extracted using Trizol reagent, and RNA quality was assessed on an Agilent 2100 Bioanalyzer. On this clonotype: The antigen it recognizes is unknown. There are no base qualities to consult, and no much larger clone falls within one base.

The germline V gene gives CDR1 as KGHDR and CDR2 as SFDVKD. V and J lose 3 bases and 4 bases, and a span of 11 bases separates them. Reading from cysteine to phenylalanine, the CDR3 counts 14 amino acids. The only DNA kept is the CDR3, 42 bases in frame from the first base. The receptor was isolated from a woman aged 45 to 65 with Graves' ophthalmopathy. The chain uses TRBV24-1 and TRBJ1-2; the D gene is perhaps TRBD1, from 5 matching bases. Input material: blood. The nucleotides read TGTGCCACCAGTGATCAAGGGACCGTCTATGGCTACACCTTC. Translated, this is CATSDQGTVYGYTF.